Below, 32 T cell receptor beta chains from the same sample are listed, as sequenced in a study of tumor and adjacent non-tumor tissue in lung cancer. Three rounds of nested PCR, following a modified ARM-PCR protocol, produced the TCRbeta library. Each CDR3 protein is one row after TCRdb ran MiXCR on the multiplex PCR reads. Among 70,000 to 95,000 distinct CDR3 sequences, over 65% were seen once, and the ten largest hold under 40%. No cell sorting was done before RNA was extracted from the tissue. More than 3 cm separated this lung sample from the edge of the tumor. The sequenced sample consisted of distant non-tumor lung tissue. The receptor source for this set is a man in his 70s with non-small cell lung cancer.

The chain recombines TRBV11-2 with TRBJ2-7; D is perhaps TRBD1 or TRBD2 (6 bases each). CDR1 SGHAT and CDR2 FQNNGV come from the germline V gene. The V gene lost 0 bases and the J gene lost 4 bases, with 13 bases spanning the gap. The CDR3 covers 15 residues. The CDR3 reads CASSLDKGGGYEQYF. CDR3 nucleotides: TGTGCCAGCAGCTTAGACAAGGGGGGCGGGTACGAGCAGTACTTC.

This chain connects TRBV11-3 to TRBJ1-1; D gene ambiguous. There are 15 residues in the CDR3. In germline, CDR1 is SGHNT, CDR2 YENEEA. V was pared by 0 bases and J by 5 bases, with 13 bases between. CDR3 in DNA: TGTGCCAGCAGCTTAGACCGGGCTATGACGACTGAAGCTTTCTTT. This sequence encodes CASSLDRAMTTEAFF. The full variable domain, with the rest looked up from reference TRBV11-3 and TRBJ1-1, is EAGVVQSPRYKIIEKKQPVAFWCNPISGHNTLYWYLQNLGQGPELLIRYENEEAVDDSQLPKDRFSAERLKGVDSTLKIQPAELGDSAVYLCASSLDRAMTTEAFFGQGTRLTVV.

To note about this clonotype: With a much larger clone just one base away, this may be a read error. The rearrangement uses TRBV4-3 and TRBJ2-2; possible D gene TRBD2, 6 bases. Germline V gene lookup returns CDR1 LGHNA and CDR2 YSLEER. CDR3 length: 16 amino acids. CDR3 amino acids: CASSQVGGMNTWELFF. In nucleotides, the CDR3 is TGCGCCAGCAGCCAAGTGGGAGGAATGAACACCTGGGAGCTGTTTTTT.

About this clonotype: A junction boundary mismatches the germline segment, possibly from a read error. The chain's CDR3 is CTSSLDQGGMYEQYF. In DNA, the CDR3 is TGTACCAGCAGCTTAGACCAGGGGGGCATGTATGAGCAGTACTTC. The V and J genes are TRBV11-2 and TRBJ2-7; the D gene is possibly TRBD1 (7 bases). Germline CDR1 SGHAT, CDR2 FQNNGV. The CDR3 spans 15 residues.

For this clonotype: No conserved phenylalanine or tryptophan is present at the end of the CDR3, so a read error is the likely explanation. The chain uses TRBV10-2 and TRBJ2-1; D possibly corresponds to TRBD2 (5 bases). Germline CDR1 WSHSY, CDR2 SAAADI. Between the trimmed V and J ends, which lost 8 bases and 12 bases, there was a span of 26 bases. CDR3 length: 15 residues. CDR3 region: CASQSPGTSSHMQFL. CDR3 in DNA: TGCGCCAGCCAGTCCCCGGGAACCTCTTCTCATATGCAGTTCTTA.

For this clonotype: An end of the junction differs from the germline gene, which may be a read error. The chain employs TRBV20-1 and TRBJ1-1; D is possibly TRBD1 (5 bases). Germline V lookup: CDR1 DFQATT, CDR2 SNEGSKA (reference sequence). The CDR3 has 14 amino acids. The DNA for the CDR3 is TGCAATGCTAGAGAGGGACGGTGGAACACTGAAGCCTTCTTC. It specifies CNAREGRWNTEAFF.

This clonotype was observed once. V usage is TRBV20-1 and J usage is TRBJ1-1, with D tentatively TRBD1 (6 bases). The CDR3 length is 17 residues. From germline, CDR1 is DFQATT and CDR2 SNEGSKA (reference sequence). V lost 7 bases to trimming and J lost 0 bases, with 24 bases between them. For the CDR3, the DNA is TGCAGTGTCCAACGGCGAGGACAGCTTCCCTTGAACACTGAAGCTTTCTTT. Protein sequence: CSVQRRGQLPLNTEAFF.

A note on this clonotype: An end of the junction does not agree with germline; a read error may underlie this. This chain connects TRBV4-3 to TRBJ1-2, with 8 bases lining up with TRBD1. The length of the CDR3 is 13 residues. Germline CDR1 is LGHNA and CDR2 is YSLEER. CDR3 DNA: TGCGCCAGCAGCCATGAGACAGGGGATGGCTGCACCTTC. Protein product: CASSHETGDGCTF.

A note on this clonotype: One junction end does not reproduce the germline sequence, and a read error may be involved. The genes are TRBV5-1 and TRBJ2-2; possibly TRBD2 for D (6 bases). The CDR3 consists of 17 residues. The germline CDR1 and CDR2 sequences are SGHRS and YFSETQ. CDR3: CVNSLEDEGDSTGELFF. The CDR3 DNA reads TGCGTCAACAGCTTGGAGGATGAAGGGGACTCAACCGGTGAGCTGTTTTTT.

The sample holds one count of this clonotype. A single base separates this from a much larger clone, so it may be a read error. The V and J genes are TRBV6-5 and TRBJ2-1; the D gene could be TRBD1 or TRBD2 (5 bases each). This CDR3 is 15 amino acids long. Per germline, CDR1 MNHEY and CDR2 SVGAGI. DNA for the CDR3: TGTGCCAGCAGTTACTCCGGGGCAGCCTACAGTGAGCAGTTCTTC. Protein: CASSYSGAAYSEQFF.

The genes are TRBV6-2 or TRBV6-3 and TRBJ1-5; 7 bases agree with TRBD1. The CDR3 spans 14 residues. CDR1 and CDR2 from the germline V gene are MNHEY and SVGEGT. Trimming took 4 bases from V and 7 from J; bases not matched to a gene: 7. The CDR3 here is CASSWGTAKQPQHF. The CDR3 DNA follows: TGTGCCAGCAGTTGGGGGACAGCCAAACAGCCCCAGCATTTT.

As for this clonotype: Germline is not matched at one junction end, which may reflect a read error. The chain uses TRBV29-1 and TRBJ2-7, with D possibly matching TRBD2 (6 bases). The CDR3 covers 14 residues. Germline V gene data show CDR1 as SQVTM and CDR2 as ANQGSEA. For the CDR3, the DNA is TGCAACGTCGAAAGGGCGGGACCGACTTACGAGCATTACTTC. Its protein is CNVERAGPTYEHYF.

This clonotype occurred once. The conserved final phenylalanine or tryptophan is absent from the CDR3, which likely points to a read error. The gene calls are TRBV28 and TRBJ2-1, with a tentative D call TRBD2 (6 bases). There are 15 residues in the CDR3. CDR1 MDHEN and CDR2 SYDVKM come from the germline V gene. CDR3 region: CASRSGGTDINEQFL. CDR3 bases: TGTGCAAGCAGGTCGGGCGGGACGGACATCAATGAGCAGTTCTTG.

Worth noting for this clonotype: At one end the junction does not follow the germline gene, possibly because of a read error. The chain carries TRBV28 and TRBJ2-1, with D possibly being TRBD1 (5 bases). Germline V gene sequence: CDR1 MDHEN, CDR2 SYDVKM. This CDR3 is 15 amino acids long. CDR3 DNA sequence: TGTGCCAGGAGCCGACAGATCGCCGCTCGGGTTGAGCAGCTCTTC. Its translation: CARSRQIAARVEQLF.

With regard to this clonotype: A read error may explain this, as a much larger clone is one base away. The chain joins TRBV7-8 to TRBJ1-2; 7 bases map to TRBD1. This CDR3 is built from 13 residues. V was clipped by 3 bases and J by 8 bases; unmatched bases: 6. CDR1 is SGHVS, CDR2 FQNEAQ, per germline. CDR3: CASSFTGVKGYTF. The CDR3 bases are TGTGCCAGCAGCTTCACAGGGGTAAAGGGCTACACCTTC.

The chain recombines TRBV11-3 with TRBJ1-2; no clear D. The CDR3 runs to 13 residues. V dropped 5 bases and J dropped 12 bases, with 19 bases sitting between them. Germline-derived CDR1 and CDR2 are SGHNT and YENEEA. CDR3 coding DNA: TGTGCCAGCAGCCTACTTATGGGCTATGACAACACCTTC. The encoded protein is CASSLLMGYDNTF.

On this clonotype itself: A much larger clone lies a single base off, so this may be a read error. The chain links TRBV28 to TRBJ2-6; the match to TRBD1 covers 9 bases. Germline lookup yields CDR1 MDHEN and CDR2 SYDVKM. V lost 10 bases, J lost 1 base, and 8 bases stayed unmatched. The CDR3 is 16 amino acids. CDR3 protein: CAIWVGQGSGANVLTF. The CDR3 DNA reads as TGTGCCATATGGGTGGGACAGGGATCTGGGGCCAACGTCCTGACTTTC.

The sample holds a few counts of this clonotype. A read error is possible here, since a much larger clone lies one base away. The chain links TRBV6-6 to TRBJ2-7; TRBD2 agrees at 7 bases. The V gene end was trimmed by 6 bases and the J gene end by 3 bases; junction bases not matched to a gene: 14. Germline V CDR1 and CDR2: MNHNY, SVGAGI (reference sequence). This CDR3 contains 16 residues. CDR3 loop: CASSKTSEGGIYEQYF. CDR3 DNA: TGTGCCAGCAGCAAAACTAGCGAAGGAGGGATCTACGAGCAGTACTTC.

For this clonotype: A read error may account for a junction end that differs from germline. The genes are TRBV12-3 or TRBV12-4 and TRBJ2-2, with D unclear. The CDR3 extends over 15 amino acids. In DNA form, the CDR3 reads TGTGCCAGCAATCCCCAACTTGGGAACGCCGGCGAGCTGTTTTTT. Its protein product is CASNPQLGNAGELFF.

The chain has TRBV29-1 and TRBJ1-1; the D gene is possibly TRBD1 (5 bases). Germline loops: CDR1 SQVTM, CDR2 ANQGSEA. The CDR3 length is 12 residues. V shed 8 bases and J shed 7 bases, with 17 bases lying between them. The chain's CDR3 is CSIQGAENEAFF. In DNA, the CDR3 is TGCAGCATTCAGGGCGCGGAAAATGAAGCTTTCTTT.

V and J are TRBV4-3 and TRBJ2-7; 8 bases agree with TRBD2. Losses at the gene ends were 0 bases for V and 3 bases for J; bases not matched to a gene: 19. There are 20 residues in the CDR3. Germline V gene lookup returns CDR1 LGHNA and CDR2 YSLEER. The CDR3 region is CASSQEMGLEGPDGFYEQYF. For the CDR3, the DNA is TGCGCCAGCAGCCAAGAAATGGGACTAGAGGGTCCCGACGGCTTCTACGAGCAGTACTTC.

In regard to this clonotype: Here the CDR3 omits its conserved ending phenylalanine or tryptophan, so a read error is the likely source. The chain has TRBV5-1 and TRBJ2-1, with 8 bases identical to TRBD1. The germline gives CDR1 SGHRS, CDR2 YFSETQ. Trimming at V came to 4 bases and at J to 7 bases, leaving 7 bases not matched to a gene. CDR3 length: 14 amino acids. The CDR3 protein is CASSGGQDLNEQFY. The CDR3, as DNA: TGCGCCAGCAGCGGGGGACAGGATTTGAATGAGCAGTTCTAC.

A note on this clonotype: A single base separates this from a much larger clone, so it may be a read error. The V call is TRBV4-1, the J call TRBJ1-5, with D unclear. This CDR3 has 14 residues. Germline lookup yields CDR1 MGHRA and CDR2 YSYEKL. Written as DNA, the CDR3 is TGCGCCAGCAGCCTGGTCGGTTCCAATCAGCCCCAGCTTTTT. Its translation: CASSLVGSNQPQLF.

Details on this clonotype: This could be a read error, since a much larger clone is one nucleotide away. The CDR3 coding sequence is TGTGCCTGGTACCCAGGCTTGAACACTGAAGCTTTCTTT. It codes for CAWYPGLNTEAFF. The chain combines TRBV30 with TRBJ1-1, with D unresolved. This CDR3 region has 13 residues. Trimming removed 5 bases at V and 0 bases at J, with 10 bases between. Germline CDR1 is GTSNPN and CDR2 is SVGIG (reference sequence).

Concerning this clonotype itself: A junction end diverges from the germline sequence, so it may reflect a read error. The chain carries TRBV7-8 and TRBJ2-7; tentative D call: TRBD2 (7 bases). Germline V gene sequence: CDR1 SGHVS, CDR2 FQNEAQ. There are 15 residues in the CDR3. The CDR3 DNA follows: TGTGCCAGCAGCACTCTTATGGGGGGGCCCTACGATCAGTACTTC. This codes for CASSTLMGGPYDQYF. Using reference TRBV7-8 and TRBJ2-7 for the parts outside the CDR3, the full variable domain is GAGVSQSPRYKVAKRGQDVALRCDPISGHVSLFWYQQALGQGPEFLTYFQNEAQLDKSGLPSDRFFAERPEGSVSTLKIQRTQQEDSAVYLCASSTLMGGPYDQYFGPGTRLTVT.

There are a few counts of this clonotype. A single base separates this from a much larger clone, so it may be a read error. The chain has TRBV7-8 and TRBJ1-6; D unresolved. The CDR3 covers 12 residues. Trimming stripped 1 base from V and 10 bases from J, with 5 bases between. Looked up from germline, CDR1 is SGHVS and CDR2 is FQNEAQ. CDR3 residues: CASSLVCSPLHF. CDR3 nucleotides: TGTGCCAGCAGCTTAGTGTGCTCACCCCTCCACTTT.

With respect to this clonotype: Mismatch with germline at one junction end may stem from a read error. This chain links TRBV20-1 with TRBJ2-3; a weak D match, TRBD2 (5 bases). Germline V gives CDR1 DFQATT, CDR2 SNEGSKA (reference sequence). The CDR3 extends over 12 amino acids. The CDR3 sequence: CSARGSSNTHYF. DNA of the CDR3: TGCAGTGCTAGGGGGAGCTCGAATACGCACTATTTT.

The chain uses TRBV6-5 and TRBJ2-6, with 7 bases identical to TRBD1. The CDR3 totals 18 residues. Trimming removed 4 bases from V and 9 bases from J; junction bases left unmatched: 18. Germline CDR1 is MNHEY and CDR2 is SVGAGI. The CDR3 sequence is CASSFSGTVGSGGNVLTF. In DNA form, the CDR3 reads TGTGCCAGCAGTTTCTCCGGGACAGTTGGCTCTGGTGGCAACGTCCTGACTTTC.

This clonotype was counted between two and nine times. Mismatch with germline at one junction end may stem from a read error. The rearrangement uses TRBV11-2 and TRBJ2-7, with D unresolved. The CDR3 spans 15 residues. The germline V gene has CDR1 SGHAT and CDR2 FQNNGV. CDR3 sequence reads: CASSLDQVAPYEQYF. CDR3 in DNA: TGTGCTAGCAGCTTAGATCAGGTGGCCCCGTACGAGCAGTACTTC.

As concerns this clonotype: This CDR3 is missing its conserved last phenylalanine or tryptophan, likely due to a read error. This chain links TRBV2 with TRBJ2-3; TRBD2 matches at 10 bases. Losses at the gene ends were 8 bases for V and 0 bases for J; bases not matched to a gene: 2. The CDR3 covers 14 residues. Germline lookup yields CDR1 SNHLY and CDR2 FYNNEI. The CDR3 DNA reads as TGTGCCAGCCGGACTAGCGGAAGCACAGATACGCAGTATTAT. Translated, it gives CASRTSGSTDTQYY.

Concerning this clonotype: The conserved closing phenylalanine or tryptophan is absent in this CDR3, likely reflecting a read error. The chain is built from TRBV29-1 and TRBJ2-5; D not certain. This CDR3 comprises 16 residues. CDR1 SQVTM and CDR2 ANQGSEA come from the germline V gene. For the CDR3, the DNA is TGCAGCGCCAAGCCCTACCTCCAGACACGTCAAGAAACCCAGTACTTA. Its translation: CSAKPYLQTRQETQYL.

This clonotype showed up just a few times. A much larger clone lies a single base off, so this may be a read error. The rearrangement uses TRBV5-6 and TRBJ1-6; D is undetermined. This CDR3 is 12 amino acids long. Germline values: CDR1 SGHDT, CDR2 YYEEEE. The CDR3 here is CASSRAGSPFHF. DNA for the CDR3: TGTGCCAGCAGCCGCGCTGGATCACCCTTCCACTTT.